What follows is one TCR beta chain and its context. The antigen is unknown. The data derive from a study of cytomegalovirus exposure and HLA in healthy donors. Study-wide findings and caveats: With later analysis, a missense DCLRE1C variant became linked to TCR beta V- and J-gene trimming. Some V segments (TRBV6-2 and TRBV6-3 among them) were excluded as indistinguishable.

Researchers ran the PCR with 60 Vbeta and 13 Jbeta primers. In the original analysis: Per a later analysis, the number of unique TCR beta chains was roughly 87 million, of which roughly 11 million were shared. Sequenced by immunoSEQ multiplex PCR; TCRdb stores in-frame clones only, minus some. The V and J calls and clone size are taken from that table; D and trimming were inferred from the DNA. The sample has more than 95,000 clones, approximately 80% seen once. The ends were cut back, 3 bases at V and 1 base at J, with 10 bases in the middle. CDR1 and CDR2 (germline): SGHNT, YENEEA. This CDR3 region has 14 residues.

This chain links TRBV11-3 with TRBJ2-7; possible D gene TRBD2, 6 bases. This receptor was taken from a man under 40 in good health and CMV-seronegative. The sample taken for sequencing was PBMCs. The CDR3 bases are TGTGCCAGCAGCTTCGGAGGGACTTCCTACGAGCAGTACTTC. As protein: CASSFGGTSYEQYF.